This T cell receptor (beta chain) was obtained from a study of shared clonotypes between healthy human individuals. Study observations and caveats: Unshared clonotypes carried lower generation probabilities than those common to all four donors.

The V and J ends lost 1 base and 6 bases respectively, with 12 bases between them. Germline-derived CDR1 and CDR2 are KGHSH and LQKENI. This CDR3 region has 14 residues. With respect to this clone: Antigen unknown.

The assay was immunoSEQ multiplex PCR, and TCRdb's table has in-frame clones only and misses some. This table holds hundreds of thousands of clones, roughly 72% found once. The chain employs TRBV18 and TRBJ1-1; D remains ambiguous. This receptor was identified in a woman between 25 and 40 years old in good health. The sequenced sample consisted of memory CD4+ T cells sorted from blood. Subset reported: CD45RA-negative fraction. The CDR3 DNA follows: TGTGCCAGCTCACCACGGATGGGTATAGCTGAAGCTTTCTTT. This gives the protein CASSPRMGIAEAFF.